This T cell receptor (beta chain) was captured by sequencing in a study of T-cell memory formation after mild COVID-19. Study information: TCR clusters showed largely donor specificity. General study findings and limits: Contracting clones localized mainly to CM and EM when CD4+ and mainly to EMRA when CD8+.

TCRdb itself ran the 5' RACE reads through MiXCR, one entry per CDR3 protein. There are roughly 600,000 distinct CDR3 sequences in the sample; roughly 18% occur only once, and around 13% lies in the top ten. This clonotype was observed a few times. The target antigen is unknown. Per the germline V gene, CDR1 is MNHEY and CDR2 is SMNVEV (reference sequence). V lost 6 bases and J 0 bases, leaving 8 bases between the germline ends. The CDR3 runs to 13 residues. The origin of this receptor is an adult woman who had mild COVID-19 (a few samples of this study predate the infection). Cell type and time point are not known. The chain joins TRBV27 to TRBJ2-5, with D hard to call. Specimen: PBMCs or a T cell subset sorted from them (not recorded which). CDR3 DNA sequence: TGTGCCAGCAGGTCCAAGTACCAAGAGACCCAGTACTTC. Translating it yields CASRSKYQETQYF.